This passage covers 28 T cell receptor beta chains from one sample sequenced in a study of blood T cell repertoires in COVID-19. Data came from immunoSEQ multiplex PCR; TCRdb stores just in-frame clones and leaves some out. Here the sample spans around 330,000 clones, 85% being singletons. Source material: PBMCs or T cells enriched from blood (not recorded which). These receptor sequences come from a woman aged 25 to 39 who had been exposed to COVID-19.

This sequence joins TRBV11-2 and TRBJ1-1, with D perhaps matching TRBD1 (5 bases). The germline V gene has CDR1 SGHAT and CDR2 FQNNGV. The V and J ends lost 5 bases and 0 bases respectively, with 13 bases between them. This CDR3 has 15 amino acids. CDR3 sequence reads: CASSPQGVLNTEAFF. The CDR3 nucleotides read TGTGCCAGCAGCCCCCAAGGGGTATTGAACACTGAAGCTTTCTTT. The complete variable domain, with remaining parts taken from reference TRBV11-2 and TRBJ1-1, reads EAGVAQSPRYKIIEKRQSVAFWCNPISGHATLYWYQQILGQGPKLLIQFQNNGVVDDSQLPKDRFSAERLKGVDSTLKIQPAKLEDSAVYLCASSPQGVLNTEAFFGQGTRLTVV.

CDR3 DNA sequence: TGCAGCGTTGAGACAGGGGGCTTTGGCTACACCTTC. Protein: CSVETGGFGYTF. The V and J genes are TRBV29-1 and TRBJ1-2; 10 bases are a match to TRBD1. CDR3 length: 12 residues. CDR1 is SQVTM and CDR2 is ANQGSEA in the germline V gene. With 3 bases clipped from V and 7 bases from J, the junction kept 2 bases outside the gene matches. The full variable domain, completed using reference TRBV29-1 and TRBJ1-2, is SAVISQKPSRDICQRGTSLTIQCQVDSQVTMMFWYRQQPGQSLTLIATANQGSEATYESGFVIDKFPISRPNLTFSTLTVSNMSPEDSSIYLCSVETGGFGYTFGSGTRLTVV.

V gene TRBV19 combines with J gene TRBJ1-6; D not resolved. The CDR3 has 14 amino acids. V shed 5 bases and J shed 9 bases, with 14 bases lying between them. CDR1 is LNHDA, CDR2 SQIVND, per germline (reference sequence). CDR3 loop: CASSLGPGGSPLHF. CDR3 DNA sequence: TGTGCCAGTAGTCTTGGTCCCGGAGGTTCACCCCTCCACTTT.

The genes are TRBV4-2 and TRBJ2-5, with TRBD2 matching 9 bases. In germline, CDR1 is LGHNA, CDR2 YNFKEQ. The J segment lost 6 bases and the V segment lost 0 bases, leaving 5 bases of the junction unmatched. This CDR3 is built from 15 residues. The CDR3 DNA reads TGTGCCAGCAGCCAAGATCCTAGCGGGGAGAAGACCCAGTACTTC. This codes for CASSQDPSGEKTQYF.

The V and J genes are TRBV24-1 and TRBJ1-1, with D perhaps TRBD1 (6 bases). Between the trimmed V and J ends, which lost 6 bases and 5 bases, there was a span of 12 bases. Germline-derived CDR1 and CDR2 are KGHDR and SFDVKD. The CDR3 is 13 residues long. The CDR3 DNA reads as TGTGCCACCAGTCAACAGGGCGGGACTGAAGCTTTCTTT. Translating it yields CATSQQGGTEAFF.

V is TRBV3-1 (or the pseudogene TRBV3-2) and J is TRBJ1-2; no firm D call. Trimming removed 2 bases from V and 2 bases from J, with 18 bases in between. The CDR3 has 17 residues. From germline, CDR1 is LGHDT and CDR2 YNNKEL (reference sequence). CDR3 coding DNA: TGTGCCAGCAGCCAATCAGGAGGGCCCCCTGGGAACTATGGCTACACCTTC. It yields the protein CASSQSGGPPGNYGYTF.

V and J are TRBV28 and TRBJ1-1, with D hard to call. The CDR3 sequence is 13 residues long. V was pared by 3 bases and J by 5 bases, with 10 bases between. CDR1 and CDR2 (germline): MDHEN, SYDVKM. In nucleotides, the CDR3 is TGTGCCAGCAGTTTGTCCCTGAGGACTGAAGCTTTCTTT. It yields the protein CASSLSLRTEAFF.

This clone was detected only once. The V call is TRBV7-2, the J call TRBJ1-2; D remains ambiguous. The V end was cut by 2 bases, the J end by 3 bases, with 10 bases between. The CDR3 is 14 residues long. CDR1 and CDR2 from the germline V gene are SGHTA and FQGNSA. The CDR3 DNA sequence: TGTGCCAGCAGCTTACAAGGACTCTACTATGGCTACACCTTC. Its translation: CASSLQGLYYGYTF.

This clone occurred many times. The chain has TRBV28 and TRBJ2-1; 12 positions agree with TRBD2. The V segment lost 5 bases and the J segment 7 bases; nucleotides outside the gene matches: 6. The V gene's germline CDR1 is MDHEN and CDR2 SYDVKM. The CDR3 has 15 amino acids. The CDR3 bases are TGTGCCAGCAGTATCGGACTAGCGGGACGAAATGAGCAGTTCTTC. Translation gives CASSIGLAGRNEQFF.

Here the CDR3 DNA reads TGTGCCAGCAGTTACCCACACACCGACACTGAAGCTTTCTTT. The encoded protein is CASSYPHTDTEAFF. The chain uses TRBV6-5 and TRBJ1-1; D gene uncertain. Per germline, CDR1 MNHEY and CDR2 SVGAGI. The V end lost 2 bases, the J end lost 3 bases, and 10 bases lay between the germline ends. This CDR3 has 14 amino acids.

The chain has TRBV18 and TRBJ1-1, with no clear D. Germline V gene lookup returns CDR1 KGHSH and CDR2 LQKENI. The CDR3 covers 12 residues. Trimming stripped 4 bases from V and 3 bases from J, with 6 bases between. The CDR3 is CASSLIDTEAFF. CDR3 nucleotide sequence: TGTGCCAGCTCACTCATAGACACTGAAGCTTTCTTT.

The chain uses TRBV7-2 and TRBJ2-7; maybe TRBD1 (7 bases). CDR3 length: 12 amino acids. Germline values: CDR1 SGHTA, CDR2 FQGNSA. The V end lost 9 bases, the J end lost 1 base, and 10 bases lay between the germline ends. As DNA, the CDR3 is TGTGCCAGTCAGGGGGGATCCTACGAGCAGTACTTC. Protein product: CASQGGSYEQYF.

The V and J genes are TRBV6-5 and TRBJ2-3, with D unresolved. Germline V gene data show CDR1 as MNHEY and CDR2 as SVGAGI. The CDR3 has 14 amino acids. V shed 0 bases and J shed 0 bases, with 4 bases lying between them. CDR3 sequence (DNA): TGTGCCAGCAGTTACTCCCCAAGCACAGATACGCAGTATTTT. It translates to CASSYSPSTDTQYF.

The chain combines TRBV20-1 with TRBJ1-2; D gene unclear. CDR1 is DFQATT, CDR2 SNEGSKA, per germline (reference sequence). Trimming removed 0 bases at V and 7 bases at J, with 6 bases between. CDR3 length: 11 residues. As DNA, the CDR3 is TGCAGTGCTAGAGATCAGGTTGGCTACACCTTC. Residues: CSARDQVGYTF.

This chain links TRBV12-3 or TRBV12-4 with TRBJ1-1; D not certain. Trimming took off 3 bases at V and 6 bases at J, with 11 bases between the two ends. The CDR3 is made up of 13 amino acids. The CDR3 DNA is TGTGCCAGCAGTTTCGGGGAAGGCTCTGAAGCTTTCTTT. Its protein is CASSFGEGSEAFF.

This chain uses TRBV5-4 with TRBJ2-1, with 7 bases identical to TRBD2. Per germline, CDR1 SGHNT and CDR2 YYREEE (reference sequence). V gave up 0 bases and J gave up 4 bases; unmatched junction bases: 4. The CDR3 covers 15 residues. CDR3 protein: CASSLGRGTYNEQFF. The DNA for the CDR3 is TGTGCCAGCAGCTTGGGGCGGGGGACTTACAATGAGCAGTTCTTC.

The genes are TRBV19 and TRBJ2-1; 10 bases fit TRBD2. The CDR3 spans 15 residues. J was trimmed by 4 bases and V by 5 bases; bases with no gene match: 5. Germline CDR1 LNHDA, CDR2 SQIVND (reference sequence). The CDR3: CASSFQAGGYNEQFF. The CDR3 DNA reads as TGTGCCAGTAGTTTCCAAGCGGGGGGGTACAATGAGCAGTTCTTC.

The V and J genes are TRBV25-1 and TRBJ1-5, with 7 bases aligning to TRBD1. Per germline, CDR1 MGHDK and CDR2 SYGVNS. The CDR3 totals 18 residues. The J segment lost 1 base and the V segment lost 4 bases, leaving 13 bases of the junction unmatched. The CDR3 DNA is TGTGCCAGCAGTGGACTGAAGGAGGGGGCGGAGAGCAATCAGCCCCAGCATTTT. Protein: CASSGLKEGAESNQPQHF.

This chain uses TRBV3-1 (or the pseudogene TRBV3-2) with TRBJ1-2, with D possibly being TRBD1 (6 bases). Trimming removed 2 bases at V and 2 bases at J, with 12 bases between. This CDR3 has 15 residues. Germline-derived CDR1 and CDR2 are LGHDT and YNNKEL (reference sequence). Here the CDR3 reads CASSQLRGTNYGYTF. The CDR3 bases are TGTGCCAGCAGCCAATTGAGGGGGACGAACTATGGCTACACCTTC.

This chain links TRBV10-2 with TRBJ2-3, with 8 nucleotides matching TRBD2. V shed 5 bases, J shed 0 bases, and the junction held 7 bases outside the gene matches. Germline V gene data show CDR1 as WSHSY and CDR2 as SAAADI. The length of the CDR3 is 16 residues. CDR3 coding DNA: TGCGCCAGCAGTCCACCGGGACTAGAGAGCACAGATACGCAGTATTTT. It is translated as CASSPPGLESTDTQYF.

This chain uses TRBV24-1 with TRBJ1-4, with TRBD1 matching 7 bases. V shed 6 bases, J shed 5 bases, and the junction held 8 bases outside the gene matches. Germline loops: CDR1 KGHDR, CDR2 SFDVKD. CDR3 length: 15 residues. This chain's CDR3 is CATSKGQGVNEKLFF. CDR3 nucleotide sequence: TGTGCCACCAGTAAGGGGCAGGGGGTCAATGAAAAACTGTTTTTT.

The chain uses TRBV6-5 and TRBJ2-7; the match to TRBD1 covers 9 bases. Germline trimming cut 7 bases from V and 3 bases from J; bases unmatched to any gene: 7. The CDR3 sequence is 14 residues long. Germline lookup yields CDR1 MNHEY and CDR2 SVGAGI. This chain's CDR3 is CASTSGTGRYEQYF. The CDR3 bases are TGTGCCAGCACCTCCGGGACAGGGCGCTACGAGCAGTACTTC.

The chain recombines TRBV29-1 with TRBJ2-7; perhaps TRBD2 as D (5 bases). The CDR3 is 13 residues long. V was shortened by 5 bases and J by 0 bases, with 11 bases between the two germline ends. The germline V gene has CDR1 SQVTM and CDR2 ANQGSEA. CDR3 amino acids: CSVKLGSSYEQYF. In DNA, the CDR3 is TGCAGCGTTAAATTGGGGAGCTCCTACGAGCAGTACTTC.

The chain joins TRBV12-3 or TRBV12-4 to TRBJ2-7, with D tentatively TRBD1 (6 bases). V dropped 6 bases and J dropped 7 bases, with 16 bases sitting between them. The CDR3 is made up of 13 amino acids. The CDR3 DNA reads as TGTGCCAGCAGCCAGTACAGGGCATGGGAGCAGTACTTC. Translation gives CASSQYRAWEQYF.

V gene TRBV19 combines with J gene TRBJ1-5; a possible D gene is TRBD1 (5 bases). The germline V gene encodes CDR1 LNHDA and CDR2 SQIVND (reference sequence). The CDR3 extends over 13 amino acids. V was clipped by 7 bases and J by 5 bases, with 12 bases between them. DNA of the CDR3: TGTGCCAGTACCCCAGGGTGGGATCAGCCCCAGCATTTT. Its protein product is CASTPGWDQPQHF.

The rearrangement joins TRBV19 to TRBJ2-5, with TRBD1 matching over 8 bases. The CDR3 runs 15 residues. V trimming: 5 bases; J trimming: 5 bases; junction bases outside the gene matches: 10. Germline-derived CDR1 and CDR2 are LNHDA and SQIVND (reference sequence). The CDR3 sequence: CASSSTGAGRETQYF. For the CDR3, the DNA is TGTGCCAGTAGTTCGACAGGGGCGGGGAGGGAGACCCAGTACTTC.

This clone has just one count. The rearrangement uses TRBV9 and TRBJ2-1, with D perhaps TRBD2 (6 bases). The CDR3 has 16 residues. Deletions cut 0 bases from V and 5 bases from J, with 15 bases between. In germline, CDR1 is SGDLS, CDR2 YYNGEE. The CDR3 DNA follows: TGTGCCAGCAGCGTAGAGATTGGCGGGGCAAACAATGAGCAGTTCTTC. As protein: CASSVEIGGANNEQFF.

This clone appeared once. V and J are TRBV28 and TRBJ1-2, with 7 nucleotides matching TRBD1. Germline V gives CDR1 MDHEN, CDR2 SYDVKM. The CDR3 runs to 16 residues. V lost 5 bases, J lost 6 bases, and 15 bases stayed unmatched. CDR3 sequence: CASSLPWTGTANGYTF. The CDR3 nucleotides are TGTGCCAGCAGTCTCCCATGGACCGGGACAGCAAATGGCTACACCTTC.